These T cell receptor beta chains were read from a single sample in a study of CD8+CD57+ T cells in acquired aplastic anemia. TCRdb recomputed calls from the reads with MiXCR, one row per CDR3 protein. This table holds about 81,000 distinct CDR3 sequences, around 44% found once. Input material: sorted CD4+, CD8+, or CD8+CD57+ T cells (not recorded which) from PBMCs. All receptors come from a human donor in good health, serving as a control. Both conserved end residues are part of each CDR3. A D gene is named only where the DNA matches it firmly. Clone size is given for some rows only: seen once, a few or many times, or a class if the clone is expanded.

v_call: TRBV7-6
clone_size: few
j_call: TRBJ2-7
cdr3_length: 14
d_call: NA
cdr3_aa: CASSLTDSLGEQYF
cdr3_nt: TGTGCCAGCAGCTTAACGGACAGTTTAGGCGAGCAGTACTTC

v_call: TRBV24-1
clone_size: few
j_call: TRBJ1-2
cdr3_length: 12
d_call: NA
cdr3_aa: CASSPPTGGYTF
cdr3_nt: TGTGCCAGCAGTCCCCCGACCGGTGGCTACACCTTC

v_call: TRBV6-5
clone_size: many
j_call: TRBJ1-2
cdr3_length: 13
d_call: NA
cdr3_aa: CASSYSTDYGYTF
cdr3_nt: TGTGCCAGCAGTTACTCCACTGACTATGGCTACACCTTC

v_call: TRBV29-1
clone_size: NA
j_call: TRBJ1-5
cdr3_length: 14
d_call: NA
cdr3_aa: CSVGIGGSNQPQHF
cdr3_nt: TGCAGCGTTGGGATTGGGGGAAGCAATCAGCCCCAGCATTTT

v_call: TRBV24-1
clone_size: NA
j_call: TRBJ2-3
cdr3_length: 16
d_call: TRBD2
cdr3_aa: CATSDRTSGSPDTQYF
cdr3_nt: TGTGCCACCAGTGACAGGACTAGCGGGAGCCCAGATACGCAGTATTTT

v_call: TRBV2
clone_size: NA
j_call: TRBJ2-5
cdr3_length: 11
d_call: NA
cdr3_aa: CASLGVETQYF
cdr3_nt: TGTGCCAGCCTGGGCGTTGAGACCCAGTACTTC

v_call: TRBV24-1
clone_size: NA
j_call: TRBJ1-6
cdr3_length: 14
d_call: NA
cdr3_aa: CATISRGGNSPLHF
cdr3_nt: TGTGCCACCATCTCTCGGGGGGGCAATTCACCCCTCCACTTT

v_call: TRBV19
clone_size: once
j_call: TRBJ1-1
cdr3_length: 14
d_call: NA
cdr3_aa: CASNTGTQSTEAFF
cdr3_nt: TGTGCCAGTAATACAGGGACCCAGAGCACTGAAGCTTTCTTT

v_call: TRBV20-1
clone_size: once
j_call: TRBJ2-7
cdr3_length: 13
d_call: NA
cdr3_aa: CSARETGTYEQYF
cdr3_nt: TGCAGTGCTAGGGAAACGGGAACCTACGAGCAGTACTTC

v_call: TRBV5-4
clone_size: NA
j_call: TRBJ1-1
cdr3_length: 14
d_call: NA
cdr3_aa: CASSPAWGGAEAFF
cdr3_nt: TGTGCCAGCAGCCCAGCATGGGGGGGGGCTGAAGCTTTCTTT

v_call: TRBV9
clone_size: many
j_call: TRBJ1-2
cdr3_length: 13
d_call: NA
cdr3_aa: CASSVMGSVGYTF
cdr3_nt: TGTGCCAGCAGCGTAATGGGTTCGGTAGGCTACACCTTC

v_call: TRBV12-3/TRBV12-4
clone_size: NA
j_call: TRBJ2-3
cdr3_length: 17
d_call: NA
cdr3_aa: CASSLWGAPISTGTQYF
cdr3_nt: TGTGCCAGCAGTTTATGGGGCGCCCCGATCAGCACAGGTACGCAGTATTTT

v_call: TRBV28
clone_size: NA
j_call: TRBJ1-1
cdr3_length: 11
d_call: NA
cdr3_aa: CATNMGTEAFF
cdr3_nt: TGTGCCACCAATATGGGGACTGAAGCTTTCTTT

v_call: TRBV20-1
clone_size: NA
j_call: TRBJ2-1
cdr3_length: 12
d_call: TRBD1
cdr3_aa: CSARPGGNEQFF
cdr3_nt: TGCAGTGCTAGACCAGGGGGCAATGAGCAGTTCTTC

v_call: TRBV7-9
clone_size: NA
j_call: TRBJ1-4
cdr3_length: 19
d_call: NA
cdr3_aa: CASSLVKKGDPSTNEKLFF
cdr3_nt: TGTGCCAGCAGCTTAGTCAAAAAGGGTGATCCGTCCACTAATGAAAAACTGTTTTTT

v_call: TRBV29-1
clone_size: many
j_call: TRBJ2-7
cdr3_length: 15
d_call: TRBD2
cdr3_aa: CSVEGVAGGTYEQYF
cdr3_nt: TGCAGCGTTGAGGGAGTGGCGGGAGGGACCTACGAGCAGTACTTC

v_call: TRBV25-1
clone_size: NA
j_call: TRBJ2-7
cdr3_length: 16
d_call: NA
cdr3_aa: CASSARDPITSYEQYF
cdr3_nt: TGTGCCAGCAGTGCTAGGGACCCGATCACATCCTACGAGCAGTACTTC

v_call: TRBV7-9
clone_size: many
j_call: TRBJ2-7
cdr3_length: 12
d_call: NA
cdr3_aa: CASSLDYHEQYF
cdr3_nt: TGTGCCAGCAGCTTAGATTACCACGAGCAGTACTTC

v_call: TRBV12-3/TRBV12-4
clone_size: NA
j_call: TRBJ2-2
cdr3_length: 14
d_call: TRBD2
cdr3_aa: CASSIAGGGRELFF
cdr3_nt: TGTGCCAGCAGCATAGCGGGAGGGGGCAGGGAGCTGTTCTTT